The sequence of this TCR beta chain was determined in a study of T cell repertoires in cytomegalovirus infection. Note on this clonotype: Antigen specificity is unknown.

The length of the CDR3 is 15 residues. Germline CDR1 and CDR2: LGHNA and YSLEER. Trimming took 0 bases from V and 5 from J, leaving 10 bases between them. MiXCR, applied by TCRdb to the reads, yields one record per CDR3 protein. The repertoire includes 75,000 to 100,000 distinct CDR3 sequences, 29% of them detected once, and 65% to 75% sits in the top ten. The material was CD8+ T cells from cultured PBMCs, obtained from culture after CMV antigen stimulation. The chain joins TRBV4-3 to TRBJ2-2; D possibly uses TRBD1 or TRBD2 (5 bases each). This clonotype was sampled from a human donor in good health (CMV status not recorded). Some clones in this sample may be carry-over from other donors' samples. In DNA form, the CDR3 reads TGCGCCAGCAGCCAAGAGGCAGGGAGAACCGGGGAGCTGTTTTTT. Its translation is CASSQEAGRTGELFF.